This entry lists 13 T cell receptor beta chains sequenced from one sample in a study of shared clonotypes between healthy human individuals. The repertoire was sequenced with immunoSEQ multiplex PCR; TCRdb's copy has only in-frame clones and lacks some. The repertoire holds around 700,000 clones, with approximately 79% as singletons. The sequencing input was memory CD4+ T cells sorted from blood. Noted subset: CD45RA-negative fraction. All receptors derive from a woman younger than 45 in good health.

J is TRBJ2-3 and V is TRBV9; no clear D gene. This CDR3 region has 13 residues. Germline CDR1 and CDR2: SGDLS and YYNGEE. V lost 4 bases to trimming and J lost 6 bases, with 12 bases between them. CDR3 in amino acids: CASSPPDSDTQYF. The CDR3 nucleotides read TGTGCCAGCAGCCCCCCCGACTCGGATACGCAGTATTTT. Using reference TRBV9 and TRBJ2-3 for the parts outside the CDR3, the full variable domain is DSGVTQTPKHLITATGQRVTLRCSPRSGDLSVYWYQQSLDQGLQFLIQYYNGEERAKGNILERFSAQQFPDLHSELNLSSLELGDSALYFCASSPPDSDTQYFGPGTRLTVL.

V gene TRBV28 combines with J gene TRBJ1-2; possibly TRBD1 for D (5 bases). CDR1 and CDR2 (germline): MDHEN, SYDVKM. Trimming pared 4 bases from V and 2 bases from J, leaving 11 bases between. There are 14 residues in the CDR3. The DNA for the CDR3 is TGTGCCAGCAGTTCAATCGACAGAAACTATGGCTACACCTTC. It codes for CASSSIDRNYGYTF.

This rearrangement joins TRBV6-5 to TRBJ1-1; D gene ambiguous. This CDR3 has 15 amino acids. The germline V and J ends were trimmed by 5 bases and 1 base, with 14 bases remaining between them. The germline gives CDR1 MNHEY, CDR2 SVGAGI. CDR3 region: CASSPSKGKNTEAFF. The CDR3 coding sequence is TGTGCCAGCAGTCCTTCGAAAGGGAAGAACACTGAAGCTTTCTTT.

The chain uses TRBV7-3 and TRBJ2-3; D unresolved. Germline CDR1 and CDR2: SGHTA and FQGTGA. The CDR3 consists of 13 residues. V was clipped by 6 bases and J by 6 bases, with 13 bases between them. In DNA form, the CDR3 reads TGTGCCAGCAGTTACGGACCCGTGGATACGCAGTATTTT. As protein: CASSYGPVDTQYF. The whole variable domain, filled in from reference TRBV7-3 and TRBJ2-3, reads GAGVSQTPSNKVTEKGKYVELRCDPISGHTALYWYRQSLGQGPEFLIYFQGTGAADDSGLPNDRFFAVRPEGSVSTLKIQRTERGDSAVYLCASSYGPVDTQYFGPGTRLTVL.

The V and J genes are TRBV5-1 and TRBJ2-2; the D is unclear. The CDR3 length is 14 residues. Per germline, CDR1 SGHRS and CDR2 YFSETQ. The germline V and J ends were trimmed by 4 bases and 0 bases, with 7 bases remaining between them. DNA for the CDR3: TGCGCCAGCAGCGCGGACCCGAACACCGGGGAGCTGTTTTTT. Protein product: CASSADPNTGELFF. The entire variable domain, with the rest obtained from reference TRBV5-1 and TRBJ2-2, is as follows: KAGVTQTPRYLIKTRGQQVTLSCSPISGHRSVSWYQQTPGQGLQFLFEYFSETQRNKGNFPGRFSGRQFSNSRSEMNVSTLELGDSALYLCASSADPNTGELFFGEGSRLTVL.

CDR3 nucleotides: TGTGCCAGCAGCCCCGGGAGCGGGAGTATCCACGAGCAGTACTTC. Protein product: CASSPGSGSIHEQYF. The rearrangement joins TRBV6-5 to TRBJ2-7; 8 bases fit TRBD2. J lost 5 bases, V lost 6 bases, and 12 bases had no gene match. CDR1 is MNHEY, CDR2 SVGAGI, per germline. The CDR3 consists of 15 residues.

V is TRBV2 and J is TRBJ1-5; 7 bases map to TRBD1. Germline lookup yields CDR1 SNHLY and CDR2 FYNNEI. The CDR3 spans 15 residues. Trimming at V came to 4 bases and at J to 1 base, leaving 4 bases not matched to a gene. CDR3 in amino acids: CASSVRTGSNQPQHF. The CDR3 coding sequence is TGTGCCAGCAGTGTCAGGACAGGAAGCAATCAGCCCCAGCATTTT.

This clone was seen only once. A single base separates this from a much larger clone, so it may be a read error. The same CDR3 also results from other DNA sequences found in this sample. This chain joins TRBV30 and TRBJ1-2, with D uncertain. V lost 0 bases to trimming and J lost 7 bases, with 12 bases between them. The CDR3 totals 13 residues. Germline CDR1 GTSNPN, CDR2 SVGIG (reference sequence). The CDR3 region has the DNA TGTGCCTGGAGTGTAACGGGGAGTGGTGGCTACACCTTC. Protein sequence: CAWSVTGSGGYTF.

CDR3: CASSLDSSEQFF. CDR3 coding DNA: TGTGCCAGCAGCTTGGATAGCTCTGAGCAGTTCTTC. The chain couples TRBV5-8 to TRBJ2-1; D gene ambiguous. The CDR3 runs 12 residues. The germline gives CDR1 SGHTS, CDR2 YDEGEE. V lost 0 bases and J 9 bases, leaving 7 bases between the germline ends.

This clone came up once. The chain links TRBV15 to TRBJ1-1, with D unclear. Germline V lookup: CDR1 LNHNV, CDR2 YYDKDF (reference sequence). The CDR3 spans 14 residues. The germline V and J ends were trimmed by 0 bases and 7 bases, with 12 bases remaining between them. The chain's CDR3 is CATSRDPRTDEAFF. As DNA, the CDR3 is TGTGCCACCAGCAGAGATCCCCGAACTGATGAAGCTTTCTTT.

The chain has TRBV9 and TRBJ2-2; D gene unclear. V was cut by 0 bases and J by 2 bases, with 11 bases left in between. This CDR3 contains 16 residues. The V gene's germline CDR1 is SGDLS and CDR2 YYNGEE. The CDR3 sequence is CASSVVSGPNTGELFF. The CDR3 DNA reads as TGTGCCAGCAGCGTAGTGTCGGGCCCTAACACCGGGGAGCTGTTTTTT.

The V and J genes are TRBV10-3 and TRBJ2-1; 8 nucleotides agree with TRBD1. V gave up 7 bases and J gave up 7 bases; unmatched junction bases: 3. Germline assignment: CDR1 ENHRY and CDR2 SYGVKD. CDR3 length: 12 amino acids. The chain's CDR3 is CAIKDRENEQFF. CDR3 nucleotide sequence: TGTGCCATCAAGGACAGGGAGAATGAGCAGTTCTTC.

The rearrangement uses TRBV4-1 and TRBJ2-3; the D is unclear. Trimming cost V 1 base and J 4 bases, with 12 bases left between them. Germline V CDR1 and CDR2: MGHRA, YSYEKL. This CDR3 has 15 residues. The CDR3 nucleotides are TGCGCCAGCAGCCAAGCAAATTTCGTTTCAGATACGCAGTATTTT. Amino acids: CASSQANFVSDTQYF.